Below, 19 T cell receptor beta chains from the same sample are listed, as sequenced in a study of shared clonotypes between healthy human individuals. Repertoires were generated with immunoSEQ multiplex PCR, while TCRdb's copy carries only in-frame clones and drops some. Of fewer than 130,000 clones listed, approximately 70% are singletons. Sequenced: memory CD8+ T cells sorted from blood. Subset of the sample: CD45RO+ cells pooled with CCR7-negative TemRA cells. These TCRs come from a woman in her twenties or thirties in good health.

At least ten counts were recorded for this clone. The chain is built from TRBV25-1 and TRBJ2-2, with D possibly TRBD2 on 5 matching bases. Germline V gene data show CDR1 as MGHDK and CDR2 as SYGVNS. CDR3 length equals 16 residues. V lost 3 bases and J 4 bases, leaving 15 bases between the germline ends. The CDR3 coding sequence is TGTGCCAGCAGTGACCCAGAGGGCGCGGGCACCGGGGAGCTGTTTTTT. The encoded protein is CASSDPEGAGTGELFF.

In this sample, this clone turned up a few times. The rearrangement joins TRBV5-1 to TRBJ1-2, with D hard to call. Germline-derived CDR1 and CDR2 are SGHRS and YFSETQ. This CDR3 spans 13 amino acids. Trimming removed 1 base at V and 2 bases at J, with 6 bases between. The CDR3 DNA reads TGCGCCAGCAGCTTGACAGAGAACTATGGCTACACCTTC. Its protein product is CASSLTENYGYTF.

With respect to this clone: A much larger clone lies a single base off, so this may be a read error. Other DNA sequences in this sample translate to the same CDR3. The gene calls are TRBV7-6 and TRBJ2-7, with D perhaps TRBD1 or TRBD2 (5 bases each). Per the germline V gene, CDR1 is SGHVS and CDR2 is FNYEAQ. The CDR3 runs to 13 residues. CDR3 in amino acids: CASSLRRGDEQYF. CDR3 DNA sequence: TGTGCTAGCAGCTTGAGGAGAGGGGACGAGCAGTACTTC.

The rearrangement joins TRBV6-1 to TRBJ1-5; D remains unclear. The CDR3 runs 16 residues. CDR1 and CDR2 from the germline V gene are MNHNS and SASEGT. Trimming left V 1 base short and J 0 bases short, with 10 bases between. CDR3 amino acids: CASSEGPGDSNQPQHF. CDR3 bases: TGTGCCAGCAGTGAAGGCCCGGGAGATAGCAATCAGCCCCAGCATTTT.

This chain joins TRBV7-9 and TRBJ2-2; weak D call: TRBD2 (6 bases). Per the germline V gene, CDR1 is SEHNR and CDR2 is FQNEAQ (reference sequence). V gave up 4 bases and J gave up 7 bases, with 13 bases separating them. The CDR3 is made up of 14 amino acids. CDR3 amino acids: CASSSEGRDGELFF. The DNA of the CDR3 is TGTGCCAGCAGCTCGGAGGGCCGGGACGGGGAGCTGTTTTTT.

The chain links TRBV28 to TRBJ1-1, with TRBD1 matching 9 bases. Germline assignment: CDR1 MDHEN and CDR2 SYDVKM. V was pared by 6 bases and J by 4 bases, with 12 bases of the junction left unmatched. The CDR3 length is 16 residues. The chain's CDR3 is CASSRGTGLDCTEAFF. The CDR3 nucleotides are TGTGCCAGCAGCCGGGGGACAGGGTTGGATTGCACTGAAGCTTTCTTT.

CDR3 DNA: TGCGCCAGCAGCCAAGAGCCGACAGGGGGTAACTATGGCTACACCTTC. It encodes CASSQEPTGGNYGYTF. This sequence joins TRBV4-1 and TRBJ1-2, with 9 positions matching TRBD1. CDR3 length: 16 amino acids. Trimming at V came to 0 bases and at J to 1 base, leaving 3 bases not matched to a gene. CDR1 MGHRA and CDR2 YSYEKL come from the germline V gene.

The chain is built from TRBV19 and TRBJ2-7; D might be TRBD2 (6 bases). This CDR3 is built from 16 residues. The germline gives CDR1 LNHDA, CDR2 SQIVND (reference sequence). Trimming stripped 0 bases from V and 1 base from J, with 13 bases between. The CDR3 sequence is CASSIDLWGGSYEQYF. CDR3 nucleotide sequence: TGTGCCAGTAGTATAGATTTGTGGGGAGGATCCTACGAGCAGTACTTC.

A note on this clone: Only one base separates this from a far larger clonotype, so it likely reflects a read error. This rearrangement joins TRBV25-1 to TRBJ1-5; a possible D gene is TRBD1 (5 bases). This CDR3 is built from 15 residues. Germline V gene lookup returns CDR1 MGHDK and CDR2 SYGVNS. Trimming removed 4 bases at V and 2 bases at J, with 12 bases between. CDR3 residues: CASSGSRGGNQPQHF. The CDR3 nucleotides read TGTGCCAGCAGTGGTTCCAGAGGGGGCAATCAGCCCCAGCATTTT. The entire variable domain, with the rest obtained from reference TRBV25-1 and TRBJ1-5, is as follows: EADIYQTPRYLVIGTGKKITLECSQTMGHDKMYWYQQDPGMELHLIHYSYGVNSTEKGDLSSESTVSRIRTEHFPLTLESARPSHTSQYLCASSGSRGGNQPQHFGDGTRLSIL.

CDR3 loop: CASSELGGEPYNEQFF. CDR3 DNA: TGTGCCAGCAGTGAACTAGGAGGGGAGCCCTACAATGAGCAGTTCTTC. The gene calls are TRBV25-1 and TRBJ2-1; the D gene is possibly TRBD2 (6 bases). The V gene's germline CDR1 is MGHDK and CDR2 SYGVNS. This CDR3 comprises 16 residues. Trimming left V 2 bases short and J 2 bases short, with 13 bases between.

The chain links TRBV9 to TRBJ2-1, with D hard to call. V was trimmed by 4 bases and J by 7 bases, leaving 15 bases between them. From germline, CDR1 is SGDLS and CDR2 YYNGEE. The CDR3 spans 14 residues. CDR3 sequence reads: CASSPRTNSNEQFF. The CDR3 DNA follows: TGTGCCAGCAGCCCTCGTACGAATTCAAATGAGCAGTTCTTC.

The chain uses TRBV19 and TRBJ1-3; a weak D match, TRBD1 (5 bases). There are 16 residues in the CDR3. Germline-derived CDR1 and CDR2 are LNHDA and SQIVND (reference sequence). With 3 bases removed from V and 0 bases from J, the gap between germline ends came to 12 bases. CDR3: CASSIGHPSSGNTIYF. The CDR3 DNA reads as TGTGCCAGTAGTATCGGACACCCGAGCTCTGGAAACACCATATATTTT. The entire variable domain, with the rest obtained from reference TRBV19 and TRBJ1-3, is as follows: DGGITQSPKYLFRKEGQNVTLSCEQNLNHDAMYWYRQDPGQGLRLIYYSQIVNDFQKGDIAEGYSVSREKKESFPLTVTSAQKNPTAFYLCASSIGHPSSGNTIYFGEGSWLTVV.

J is TRBJ2-1 and V is TRBV19, with 8 bases lining up with TRBD1. The germline gives CDR1 LNHDA, CDR2 SQIVND (reference sequence). The J segment lost 5 bases and the V segment lost 3 bases, leaving 6 bases of the junction unmatched. The CDR3 runs 15 residues. This CDR3 reads CASSIFGQGNNEQFF. For the CDR3, the DNA is TGTGCCAGTAGTATCTTCGGACAGGGAAACAATGAGCAGTTCTTC.

This clone was counted only a few times. J is TRBJ1-2 and V is TRBV4-2; D uncertain. This CDR3 has 12 amino acids. V was clipped by 4 bases and J by 3 bases, with 6 bases between them. In germline, CDR1 is LGHNA, CDR2 YNFKEQ. In DNA, the CDR3 is TGTGCCAGCAGCCGGCAGTACTATGGCTACACCTTC. This codes for CASSRQYYGYTF.

The rearrangement uses TRBV27 and TRBJ1-2; D gene ambiguous. The CDR3 runs 14 residues. CDR1 is MNHEY and CDR2 is SMNVEV in the germline V gene (reference sequence). V lost 2 bases to trimming and J lost 2 bases, with 9 bases between them. CDR3 loop: CASSLSWTNYGYTF. The CDR3 nucleotides are TGTGCCAGCAGTTTAAGTTGGACCAACTATGGCTACACCTTC.

This clone has a single count. The rearrangement joins TRBV5-4 to TRBJ2-1; 8 bases map to TRBD2. Germline CDR1 reads SGHNT; CDR2 reads YYREEE (reference sequence). Trimming at V came to 4 bases and at J to 9 bases, leaving 15 bases not matched to a gene. The CDR3 length is 16 residues. The CDR3 protein is CASSVGPGLDISEQFF. As DNA, the CDR3 is TGTGCCAGCAGCGTGGGGCCGGGACTAGACATAAGTGAGCAGTTCTTC.

This clone was counted only a few times. The rearrangement uses TRBV5-4 and TRBJ2-7; D not certain. Germline V CDR1 and CDR2: SGHNT, YYREEE (reference sequence). This CDR3 has 15 amino acids. Trimming removed 4 bases at V and 1 base at J, with 15 bases between. The CDR3 spells CASSIPGSQSYEQYF. The DNA of the CDR3 is TGTGCCAGCAGCATTCCTGGGTCGCAATCCTACGAGCAGTACTTC.

This clone was seen once. The J gene is TRBJ2-5, the V gene TRBV29-1; D remains unclear. The CDR3 totals 16 residues. In germline, CDR1 is SQVTM, CDR2 ANQGSEA. V shed 4 bases and J shed 5 bases, with 23 bases lying between them. The CDR3 sequence is CSVGALPGLPMETQYF. The DNA for the CDR3 is TGCAGCGTTGGGGCATTACCGGGTTTACCAATGGAGACCCAGTACTTC.

This chain joins TRBV10-1 and TRBJ2-3, with D unresolved. This CDR3 contains 15 residues. The germline V gene encodes CDR1 WNHNN and CDR2 SYGVQD (reference sequence). The germline V and J ends were trimmed by 2 bases and 1 base, with 10 bases remaining between them. The CDR3, as DNA: TGCGCCAGCAGTGAGACTCCCTCGGGCACAGATACGCAGTATTTT. It specifies CASSETPSGTDTQYF.